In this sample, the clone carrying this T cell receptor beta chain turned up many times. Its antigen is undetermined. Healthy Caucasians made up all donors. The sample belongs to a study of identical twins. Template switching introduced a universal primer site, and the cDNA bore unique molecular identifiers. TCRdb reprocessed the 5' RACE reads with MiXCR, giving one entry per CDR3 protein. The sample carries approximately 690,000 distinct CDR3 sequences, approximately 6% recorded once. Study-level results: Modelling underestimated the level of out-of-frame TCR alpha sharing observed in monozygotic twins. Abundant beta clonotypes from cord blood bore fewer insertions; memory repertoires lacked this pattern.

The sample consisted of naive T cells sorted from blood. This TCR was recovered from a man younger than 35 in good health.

This chain's CDR3 is CASRTAGNEQFF. For the CDR3, the DNA is TGTGCCAGCAGGACAGCGGGTAATGAGCAGTTCTTC. This chain joins TRBV6-2 or TRBV6-3 and TRBJ2-1; D possibly corresponds to TRBD2 (6 bases). The CDR3 is 12 residues long. Trimming removed 6 bases from V and 7 bases from J, with 10 bases in between. Germline-derived CDR1 and CDR2 are MNHEY and SVGEGT.